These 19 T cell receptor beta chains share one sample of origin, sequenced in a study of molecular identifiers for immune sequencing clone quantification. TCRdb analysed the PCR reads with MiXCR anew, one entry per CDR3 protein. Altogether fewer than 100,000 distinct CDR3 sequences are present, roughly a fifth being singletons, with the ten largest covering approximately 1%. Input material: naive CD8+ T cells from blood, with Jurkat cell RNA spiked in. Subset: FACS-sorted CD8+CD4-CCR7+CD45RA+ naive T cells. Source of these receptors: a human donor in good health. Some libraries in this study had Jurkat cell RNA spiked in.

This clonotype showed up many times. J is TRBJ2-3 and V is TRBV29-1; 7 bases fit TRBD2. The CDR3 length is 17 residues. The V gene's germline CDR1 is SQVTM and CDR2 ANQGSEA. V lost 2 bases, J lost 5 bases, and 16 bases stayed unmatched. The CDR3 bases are TGCAGCGTTGAAACTCTAGCGGAGGTACTGGGAGGAGATACGCAGTATTTT. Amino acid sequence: CSVETLAEVLGGDTQYF.

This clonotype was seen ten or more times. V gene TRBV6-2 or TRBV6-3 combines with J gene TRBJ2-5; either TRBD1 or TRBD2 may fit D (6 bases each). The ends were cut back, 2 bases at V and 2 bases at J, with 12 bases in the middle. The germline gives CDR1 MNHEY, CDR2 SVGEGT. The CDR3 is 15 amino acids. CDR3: CASSYEGGSQETQYF. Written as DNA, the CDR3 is TGTGCCAGCAGTTACGAGGGGGGCTCACAAGAGACCCAGTACTTC.

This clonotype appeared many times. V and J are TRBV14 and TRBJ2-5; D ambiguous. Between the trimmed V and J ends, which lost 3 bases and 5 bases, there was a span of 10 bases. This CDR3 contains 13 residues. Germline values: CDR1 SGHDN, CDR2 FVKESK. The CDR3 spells CASSHSQRETQYF. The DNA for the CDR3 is TGTGCCAGCAGCCATTCTCAGAGGGAGACCCAGTACTTC.

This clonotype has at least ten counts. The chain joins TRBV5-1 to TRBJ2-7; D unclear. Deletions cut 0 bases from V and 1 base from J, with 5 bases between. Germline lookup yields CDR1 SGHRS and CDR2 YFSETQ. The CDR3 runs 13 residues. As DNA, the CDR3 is TGCGCCAGCAGCTTGGCCTGGTCCTACGAGCAGTACTTC. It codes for CASSLAWSYEQYF.

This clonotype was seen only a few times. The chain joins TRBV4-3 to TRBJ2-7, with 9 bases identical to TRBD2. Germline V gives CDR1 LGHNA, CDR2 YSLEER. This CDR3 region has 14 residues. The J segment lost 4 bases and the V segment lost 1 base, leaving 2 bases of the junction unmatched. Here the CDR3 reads CASSQVAGGYEQYF. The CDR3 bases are TGCGCCAGCAGCCAAGTTGCGGGAGGGTACGAGCAGTACTTC.

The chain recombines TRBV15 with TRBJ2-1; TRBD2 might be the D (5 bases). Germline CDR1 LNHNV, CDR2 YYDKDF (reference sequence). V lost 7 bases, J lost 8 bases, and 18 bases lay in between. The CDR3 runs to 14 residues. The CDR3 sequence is CATNPFPEGDEQFF. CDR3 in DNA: TGTGCCACCAACCCATTCCCTGAGGGTGATGAGCAGTTCTTC. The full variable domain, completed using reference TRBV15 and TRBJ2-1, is DAMVIQNPRYQVTQFGKPVTLSCSQTLNHNVMYWYQQKSSQAPKLLFHYYDKDFNNEADTPDNFQSRRPNTSFCFLDIRSPGLGDTAMYLCATNPFPEGDEQFFGPGTRLTVL.

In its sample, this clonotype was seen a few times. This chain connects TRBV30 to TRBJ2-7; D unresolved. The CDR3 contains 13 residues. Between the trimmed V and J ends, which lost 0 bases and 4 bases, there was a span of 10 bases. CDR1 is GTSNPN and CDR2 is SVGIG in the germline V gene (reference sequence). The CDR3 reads CAWSVGQLYEQYF. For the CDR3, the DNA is TGTGCCTGGAGTGTAGGGCAGTTGTACGAGCAGTACTTC.

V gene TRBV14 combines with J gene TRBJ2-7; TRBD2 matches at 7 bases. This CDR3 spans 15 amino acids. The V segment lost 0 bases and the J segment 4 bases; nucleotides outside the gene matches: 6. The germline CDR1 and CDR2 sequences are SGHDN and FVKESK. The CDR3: CASSQDAAGVYEQYF. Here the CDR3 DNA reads TGTGCCAGCAGCCAAGATGCTGCGGGAGTGTACGAGCAGTACTTC.

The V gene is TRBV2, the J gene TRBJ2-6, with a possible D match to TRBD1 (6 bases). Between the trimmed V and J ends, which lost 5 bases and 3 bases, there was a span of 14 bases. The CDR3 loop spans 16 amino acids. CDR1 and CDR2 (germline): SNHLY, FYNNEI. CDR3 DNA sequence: TGTGCCAGCAGTATACGCAGGGGCGGTGGGGCCAACGTCCTGACTTTC. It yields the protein CASSIRRGGGANVLTF.

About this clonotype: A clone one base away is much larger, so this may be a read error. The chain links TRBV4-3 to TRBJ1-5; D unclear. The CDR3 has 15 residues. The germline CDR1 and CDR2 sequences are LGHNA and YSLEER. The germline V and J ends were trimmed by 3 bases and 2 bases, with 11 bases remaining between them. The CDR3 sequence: CASSHEVYGNQPQHF. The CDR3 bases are TGCGCCAGCAGCCACGAGGTGTATGGCAATCAGCCCCAGCATTTT.

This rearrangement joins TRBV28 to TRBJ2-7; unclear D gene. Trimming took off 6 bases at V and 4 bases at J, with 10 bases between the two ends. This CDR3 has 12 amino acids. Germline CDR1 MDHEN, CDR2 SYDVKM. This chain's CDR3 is CASSLVIYEQYF. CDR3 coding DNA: TGTGCCAGCAGCTTAGTTATTTACGAGCAGTACTTC.

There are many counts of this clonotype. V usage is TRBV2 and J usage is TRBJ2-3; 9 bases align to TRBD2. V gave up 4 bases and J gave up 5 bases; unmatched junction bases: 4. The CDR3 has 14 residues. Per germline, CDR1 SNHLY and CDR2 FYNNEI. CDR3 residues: CASSASGVGDTQYF. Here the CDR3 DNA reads TGTGCCAGCAGTGCTAGCGGGGTAGGAGATACGCAGTATTTT.

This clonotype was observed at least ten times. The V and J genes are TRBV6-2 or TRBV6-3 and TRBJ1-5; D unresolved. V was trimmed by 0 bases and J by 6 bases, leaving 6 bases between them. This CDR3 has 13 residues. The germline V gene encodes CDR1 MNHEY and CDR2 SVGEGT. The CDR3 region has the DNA TGTGCCAGCAGTTACTCCACGGGTCAGCCCCAGCATTTT. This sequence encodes CASSYSTGQPQHF.

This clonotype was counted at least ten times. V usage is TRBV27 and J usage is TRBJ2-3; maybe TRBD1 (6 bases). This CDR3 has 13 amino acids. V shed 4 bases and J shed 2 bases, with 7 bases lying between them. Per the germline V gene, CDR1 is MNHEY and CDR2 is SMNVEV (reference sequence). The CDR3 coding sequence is TGTGCCAGCAGTTCAGGGGACACAGATACGCAGTATTTT. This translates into CASSSGDTDTQYF.

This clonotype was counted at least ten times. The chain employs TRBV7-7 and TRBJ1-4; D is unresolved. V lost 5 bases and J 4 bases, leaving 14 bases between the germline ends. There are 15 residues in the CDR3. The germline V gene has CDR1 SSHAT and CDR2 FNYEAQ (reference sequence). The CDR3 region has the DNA TGTGCCAGCAGCCCCTCAGCCGGGGTTAATGAAAAACTGTTTTTT. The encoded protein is CASSPSAGVNEKLFF.

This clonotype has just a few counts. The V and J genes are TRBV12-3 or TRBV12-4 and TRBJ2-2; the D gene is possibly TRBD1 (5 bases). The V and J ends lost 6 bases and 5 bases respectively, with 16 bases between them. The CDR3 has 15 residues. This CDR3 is CASSTDITGTGELFF. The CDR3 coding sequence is TGTGCCAGCAGCACGGACATTACTGGGACCGGGGAGCTGTTTTTT.

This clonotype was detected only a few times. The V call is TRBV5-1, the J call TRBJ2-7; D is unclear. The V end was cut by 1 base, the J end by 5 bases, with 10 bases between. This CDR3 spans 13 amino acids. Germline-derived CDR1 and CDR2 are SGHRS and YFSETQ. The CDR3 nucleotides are TGCGCCAGCAGCTTGAGTTTAAGTAACGAGCAGTACTTC. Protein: CASSLSLSNEQYF.

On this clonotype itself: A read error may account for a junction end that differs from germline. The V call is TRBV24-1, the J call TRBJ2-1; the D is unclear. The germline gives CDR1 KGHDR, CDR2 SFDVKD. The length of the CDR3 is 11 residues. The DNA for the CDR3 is TGTGCCACCAGTGAAAAGAATGAGCAGTCCTTC. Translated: CATSEKNEQSF.

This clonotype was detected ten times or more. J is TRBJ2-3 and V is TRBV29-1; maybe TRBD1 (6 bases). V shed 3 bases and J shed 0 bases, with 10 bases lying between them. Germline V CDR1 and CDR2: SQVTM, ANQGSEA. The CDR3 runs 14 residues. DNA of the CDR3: TGCAGCGTTGATGGGGGCGGTAGCACAGATACGCAGTATTTT. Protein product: CSVDGGGSTDTQYF.